This record concerns one T cell receptor beta chain sequence. Sequencing used immunoSEQ v3. Libraries were prepared by immunoSEQ multiplex PCR; TCRdb keeps only in-frame clonotypes and omits some of them. The table lists tens of thousands of clones, less than 75% of them singletons. The sample's time point: pre-treatment sample, taken before nivolumab and TIL therapy. The tumor samples were excised metastases, mostly pleural nodules or supraclavicular lymph nodes. Germline CDR1 is WSHSY and CDR2 is SAAADI. The CDR3 totals 16 residues. The ends lost 6 bases at V and 3 bases at J; junction bases unmatched: 9. This entry comes from a study of TIL therapy for anti-PD-1-resistant metastatic lung cancer. At the level of the study: Median patient age was 54, ranging about 38-80 years.

Here the sequenced sample was tumor tissue, taken at baseline. This chain connects TRBV10-2 to TRBJ2-3; 10 bases fit TRBD1. The clonotype comes from a person aged 25-85 years with non-small cell lung cancer. The CDR3 sequence: CASRRGDRGRTDTQYF. CDR3 coding DNA: TGCGCCAGCAGGAGGGGGGACAGGGGAAGGACAGATACGCAGTATTTT.